The T cell receptor beta chain described here comes from a study of T cell repertoires in cytomegalovirus infection. Study-level information: Recently described HLA-C-restricted plus well-studied HLA-B-restricted CMV epitopes were used. It was the public TCR beta signatures that indicated both CMV infection and matching HLA type.

Trimming shortened V by 7 bases and J by 3 bases, and 10 bases separated the two germline ends. Per germline, CDR1 SNHLY and CDR2 FYNNEI. This CDR3 spans 13 amino acids. The study's findings and limits: Cumulative public TCR beta family frequency identified carriers of CMV plus the relevant HLA. HLA-C-restricted CMV clonotypes gave the most frequent clonotype in two of eight donors.

One entry per CDR3 protein results from TCRdb running MiXCR on the reads. Of 450,000 to 600,000 distinct CDR3 sequences in the sample, more than 30% were seen once. Worth noting for this clonotype: The antigen remains undetermined.

This material consisted of cultured PBMCs, taken from culture after CMV antigen stimulation. This chain links TRBV2 with TRBJ2-4; tentatively, D is TRBD1 or TRBD2 (5 bases each). The source of this sequence is a human donor in good health (CMV status not recorded). Some clones in this sample may be carry-over from other donors' samples. CDR3 residues: CASTGDGKNIQYF. For the CDR3, the DNA is TGTGCCAGCACCGGGGACGGCAAAAACATTCAGTACTTC.